This is a list of T cell receptor beta chains from one sample in a study of molecular identifiers for immune sequencing clone quantification. One entry per CDR3 protein, called by TCRdb with MiXCR from the PCR reads. The table shows about 640,000 distinct CDR3 sequences, with less than 20% occurring only once. The sample comprised naive CD8+ T cells from blood, with Jurkat cell RNA spiked in. These receptors all come from a human donor in good health. Some libraries in this study had Jurkat cell RNA spiked in. CDR3s include the opening cysteine and the closing phenylalanine or tryptophan. The D gene is left open where the match is weak. Not every row has a clone size; where given, it reads once, few, many or a size class.

d_gene,v_gene,abundance,j_gene,CDR3nt,CDR3aa
TRBD2,TRBV6-2/TRBV6-3,few,TRBJ2-4,TGTGCCAGCAGTTACTCTCGGGAGGGCAAAAACATTCAGTACTTC,CASSYSREGKNIQYF
.,TRBV12-3/TRBV12-4,many,TRBJ2-3,TGTGCCAGCAGTATCGGACTTTTTAGCACAGATACGCAGTATTTT,CASSIGLFSTDTQYF
.,TRBV20-1,many,TRBJ2-7,TGCAGTGCTAGAGATGATCCAGGGACCCACGAGCAGTACTTC,CSARDDPGTHEQYF
.,TRBV28,many,TRBJ2-7,TGTGCCAGTACAAGGAGCTCCTACGAGCAGTGCTTC,CASTRSSYEQCF
.,TRBV21-1,.,TRBJ2-7,TGTGCCAGCAGGGACTGCCCCAACTACGAGCAGTACTTC,CASRDCPNYEQYF
.,TRBV10-2,many,TRBJ1-1,TGCGCCAGCAGGCACTCGGTCGGAGGAGCTTTCTTT,CASRHSVGGAFF
TRBD1,TRBV27,.,TRBJ1-5,TGTGCCAGCAGTCCCTACGGGACAGGGGCCCAGCCCCAGCATTTT,CASSPYGTGAQPQHF
TRBD1,TRBV12-3/TRBV12-4,few,TRBJ1-2,TGTGCCAGCAGTCTATCGACAGGGGTTGACTATGGCTACACCTTC,CASSLSTGVDYGYTF
TRBD1,TRBV9,.,TRBJ1-1,TGTGCCGGCAGCGTCGCTCGGGACAGTACTCACACTGAAGCTTTCTTT,CAGSVARDSTHTEAFF
.,TRBV30,many,TRBJ1-1,TGTGCCTGGAGCGTAATTCAGGGGATGGCTGAAGCTTTCTTT,CAWSVIQGMAEAFF
TRBD1,TRBV28,many,TRBJ1-2,TGTGCCAGCAGTTTCGGGACAGACACCCTCTATGGCTACACCTTC,CASSFGTDTLYGYTF
TRBD1,TRBV12-3/TRBV12-4,many,TRBJ1-5,TGTGCCAGCAGTAAGGACAGGGGTTATCAGCCCCAGCATTTT,CASSKDRGYQPQHF
.,TRBV18,.,TRBJ1-4,TGTGCCAGCTCACCCCAGTCGAGGGCCAGGGATGAAAAACTGTTTTTT,CASSPQSRARDEKLFF
TRBD2,TRBV27,many,TRBJ2-7,TGTGCCAGCGCACTAGCGGGAGGGCCCGGGTACGAGCAGTACTTC,CASALAGGPGYEQYF
TRBD1,TRBV28,many,TRBJ2-7,TGTGCCAGCCTCCGGCCTCCCAGACGGACAGGGTATCCCCTTTCCTACGAGCAGTACTTC,CASLRPPRRTGYPLSYEQYF
.,TRBV29-1,.,TRBJ1-2,TGCAGCGTTGACAGGGGTTACTATGGCTACACCTTC,CSVDRGYYGYTF
.,TRBV5-4,.,TRBJ1-3,TGTGCCAGCAGCTATCAACAGGGCTTCTCTGGAAACACCATATATTTT,CASSYQQGFSGNTIYF
.,TRBV19,.,TRBJ2-2,TGTGCCAGTAGTATCGGCAGGGCTTCCGGGGAGCTGTTTTTT,CASSIGRASGELFF
.,TRBV30,.,TRBJ1-5,TGTGCCTGGGGTGCTGGGCAGGGGAATCAGCCCCAGCATTTT,CAWGAGQGNQPQHF
.,TRBV4-3,many,TRBJ1-1,TGCGCCAGCAGCGGACCGAACAGGGAAAAATCTGGTATCACTGAAGCTTTCTTT,CASSGPNREKSGITEAFF
.,TRBV27,.,TRBJ2-4,TGTGCCAGCAGTTTATCTGGGGAAAACATTCAGCACTTC,CASSLSGENIQHF
TRBD2,TRBV5-6,many,TRBJ2-5,TGTGCCAGCGCGAATTGGGGCGGGAGCAGAGAGACCCAGTACTTC,CASANWGGSRETQYF
TRBD1,TRBV20-1,many,TRBJ2-7,TGCAGTGCTCCTCTGGACAGGGGTTACGAGCAGTACTTC,CSAPLDRGYEQYF
.,TRBV29-1,many,TRBJ1-1,TGCAGCGTTAGGGAGATGAACACTGAAGCTTTCTTT,CSVREMNTEAFF
TRBD1,TRBV7-6,many,TRBJ1-2,TGTGCCAGCAGCTCCTTGGACAGGGGGGTTTTTGGCTACACCTTC,CASSSLDRGVFGYTF
TRBD2,TRBV30,few,TRBJ2-1,TGTGCCTGCCACCCTCTGGCGGGGGGTAATGAGCAGTTCTTC,CACHPLAGGNEQFF
.,TRBV21-1,.,TRBJ2-1,TGTGCCAGCAGCAAAATTGGCCCCATGAAGGTTCGGGGGTCCTACAATGAGCAGTTCTTC,CASSKIGPMKVRGSYNEQFF
.,TRBV5-1,many,TRBJ2-1,TGCGCCAGCAGCTTGACCGGTCCTGAGCAGTTCTTC,CASSLTGPEQFF
TRBD1,TRBV6-5,few,TRBJ2-2,TGTGCCAGCAGTAGCGCCGCGGGGGACAGGGGTGCCGGGGAGCTGTTTTTT,CASSSAAGDRGAGELFF
.,TRBV7-9,many,TRBJ2-7,TGTGCCAGCAGCTCGACAGAGTACGAGCAGTACTTC,CASSSTEYEQYF
TRBD1,TRBV3-1,.,TRBJ1-2,TGTGCCAGCAGCCAAGAACACAGGGGGCCAAACTATGGCCACACCTTC,CASSQEHRGPNYGHTF
.,TRBV4-3,few,TRBJ2-2,TGCGCCAGCACCCAAGGGGTAGCGGCGAACACCGGGGAGCTGTTTTTT,CASTQGVAANTGELFF
.,TRBV7-9,many,TRBJ1-1,TGTGCCAGCAGCTTAGTCTCAGGAAGAGACGGTGAAGCTTTCTTT,CASSLVSGRDGEAFF
TRBD2,TRBV7-2,many,TRBJ2-1,TGTGCCAGCAGCCCCGGGACTAGCGGTAATGAGCAGTTCTTC,CASSPGTSGNEQFF
TRBD2,TRBV28,.,TRBJ2-1,TGTGCCACCTACAAAGGGACTAGCAAATACAATGAGCAGTTCTTC,CATYKGTSKYNEQFF
.,TRBV30,.,TRBJ1-2,TGTGCCTGGACCGAGGGACTAGATGGCTACACCTTC,CAWTEGLDGYTF
.,TRBV2,many,TRBJ2-3,TGTGCCAGCAGTTGGCCCGAGCAGGGGCGCTCAGATACGCAGTATTTT,CASSWPEQGRSDTQYF
.,TRBV4-1,many,TRBJ2-7,TGCGCCAGCAGCCCAGCTACAGGAGGACAGTACTTC,CASSPATGGQYF
TRBD2,TRBV27,.,TRBJ2-7,TGTGCCACTCGACCTAGCGGGACCTCCTACGAGCAGTACTTC,CATRPSGTSYEQYF
.,TRBV6-5,few,TRBJ2-7,TGTGCCAGCAGTTACGACAGTATCTACGAGCAGTACTTC,CASSYDSIYEQYF
.,TRBV7-9,many,TRBJ2-5,TGTGCCAGCAGCTCCAACCGGTCGCCCGGTCAAGAGACCCAGTACTTC,CASSSNRSPGQETQYF
.,TRBV9,few,TRBJ2-7,TGTGCCAGCAGCTCCCGAGGGCTCCATTCGAACGAGCAGTACTTC,CASSSRGLHSNEQYF
TRBD2,TRBV27,few,TRBJ2-1,TGTGCCAGCAGTCTCTCCGGGACTAGCGGGCCCAATGAGCAGTTCTTC,CASSLSGTSGPNEQFF
.,TRBV4-1,few,TRBJ2-1,TGCGCCAGCAGCCCGCGGAGGGCCTATGAGCAGTTCTTC,CASSPRRAYEQFF
.,TRBV28,many,TRBJ2-7,TGTGCCAGCAGTTTAACTGGGTCAGGGAGCTACGAGCAGTACTTC,CASSLTGSGSYEQYF
.,TRBV15,many,TRBJ1-5,TGTGCCACCAGCAGAGGGGCGGAGCAGCCCCAGCATTTT,CATSRGAEQPQHF
TRBD1,TRBV7-3,many,TRBJ2-5,TGTGCCAGCAGCTCGACAGGGTCGCAAGAGACCCAGTACTTC,CASSSTGSQETQYF
TRBD1,TRBV2,many,TRBJ2-4,TGTGCCAGCAGTGTAGACAGGGGGGCCAAAAACATTCAGTACTTC,CASSVDRGAKNIQYF
.,TRBV20-1,many,TRBJ1-4,TGCAGTGCTGGAGACCCGACGGAAACTAATGAAAAACTGTTTTTT,CSAGDPTETNEKLFF
TRBD2,TRBV4-2,many,TRBJ2-7,TGTGCCAGCAGCCAAGAGCCTAGCGGCTACGAGCAGTACTTC,CASSQEPSGYEQYF
TRBD2,TRBV27,.,TRBJ2-7,TGTGCCAGTTGGGGGGGAAGCGAGCAGTACTTC,CASWGGSEQYF
.,TRBV10-3,few,TRBJ2-3,TGTGCCATCAGTGAGGGAGCGGGCACAGATACGCAGTATTTT,CAISEGAGTDTQYF
TRBD2,TRBV6-2/TRBV6-3,many,TRBJ2-7,TGTGCCAGCGGTCTACTAGCGGGAGACGAGCAGTACTTC,CASGLLAGDEQYF
.,TRBV6-1,once,TRBJ2-7,TGTGCCAGCAGTGAACTGGAACTGAATCCTTCCTACGAGCAGTACTTC,CASSELELNPSYEQYF
.,TRBV3-1,.,TRBJ2-5,TGTGCCAGCAGCGTACAGGAGAATCAAGAGACCCAGCGCTTC,CASSVQENQETQRF